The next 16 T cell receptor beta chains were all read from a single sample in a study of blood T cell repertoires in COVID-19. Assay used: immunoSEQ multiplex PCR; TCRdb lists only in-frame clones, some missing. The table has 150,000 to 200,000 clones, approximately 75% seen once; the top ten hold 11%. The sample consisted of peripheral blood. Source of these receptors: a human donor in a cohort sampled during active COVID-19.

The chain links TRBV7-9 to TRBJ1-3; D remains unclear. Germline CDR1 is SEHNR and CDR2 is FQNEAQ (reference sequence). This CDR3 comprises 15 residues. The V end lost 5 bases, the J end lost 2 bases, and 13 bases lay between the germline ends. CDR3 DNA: TGTGCCAGCAGCCCCTTTTCTGGGCCTGGAAACACCATATATTTT. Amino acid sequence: CASSPFSGPGNTIYF. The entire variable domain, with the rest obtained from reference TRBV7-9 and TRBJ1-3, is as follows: DTGVSQNPRHKITKRGQNVTFRCDPISEHNRLYWYRQTLGQGPEFLTYFQNEAQLEKSRLLSDRFSAERPKGSFSTLEIQRTEQGDSAMYLCASSPFSGPGNTIYFGEGSWLTVV.

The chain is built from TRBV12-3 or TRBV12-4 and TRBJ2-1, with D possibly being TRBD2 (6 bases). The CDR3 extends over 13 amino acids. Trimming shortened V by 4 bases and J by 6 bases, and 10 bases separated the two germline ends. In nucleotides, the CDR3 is TGTGCCAGCAGTTACGGGAGTTCCAATGAGCAGTTCTTC. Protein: CASSYGSSNEQFF.

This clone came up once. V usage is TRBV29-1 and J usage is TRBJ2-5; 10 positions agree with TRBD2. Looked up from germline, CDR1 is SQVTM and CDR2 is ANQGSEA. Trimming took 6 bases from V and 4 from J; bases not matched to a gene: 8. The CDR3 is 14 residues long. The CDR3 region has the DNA TGCAGCGTCGACAGAAGACTAGCGGGAGAGACCCAGTACTTC. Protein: CSVDRRLAGETQYF.

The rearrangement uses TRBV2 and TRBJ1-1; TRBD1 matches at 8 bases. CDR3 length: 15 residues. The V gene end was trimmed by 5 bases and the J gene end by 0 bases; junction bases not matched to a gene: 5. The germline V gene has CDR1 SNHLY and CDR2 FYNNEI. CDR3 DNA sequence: TGTGCCAGCAGTCCGACAGGGGCCATGAACACTGAAGCTTTCTTT. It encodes CASSPTGAMNTEAFF. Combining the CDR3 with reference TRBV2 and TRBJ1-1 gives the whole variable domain EPEVTQTPSHQVTQMGQEVILRCVPISNHLYFYWYRQILGQKVEFLVSFYNNEISEKSEIFDDQFSVERPDGSNFTLKIRSTKLEDSAMYFCASSPTGAMNTEAFFGQGTRLTVV.

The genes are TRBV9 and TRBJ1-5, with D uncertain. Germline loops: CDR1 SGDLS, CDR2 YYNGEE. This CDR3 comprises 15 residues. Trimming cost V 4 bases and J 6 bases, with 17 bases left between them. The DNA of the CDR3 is TGTGCCAGCAGCCCCTATCCGTTCCCGGGTCAGCCCCAGCATTTT. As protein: CASSPYPFPGQPQHF.

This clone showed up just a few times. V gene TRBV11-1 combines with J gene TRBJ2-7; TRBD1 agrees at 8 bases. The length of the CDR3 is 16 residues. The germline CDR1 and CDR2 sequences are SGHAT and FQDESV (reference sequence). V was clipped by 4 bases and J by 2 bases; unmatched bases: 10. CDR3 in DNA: TGTGCCAGCAGCTCGTCGGGTGACAGGGGACCCTACGAGCAGTACTTC. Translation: CASSSSGDRGPYEQYF.

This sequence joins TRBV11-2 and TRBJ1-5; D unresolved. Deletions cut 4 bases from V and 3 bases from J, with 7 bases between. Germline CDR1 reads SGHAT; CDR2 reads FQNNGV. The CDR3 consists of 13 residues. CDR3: CASSSQVNQPQHF. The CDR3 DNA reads TGTGCCAGCAGCTCCCAGGTCAATCAGCCCCAGCATTTT.

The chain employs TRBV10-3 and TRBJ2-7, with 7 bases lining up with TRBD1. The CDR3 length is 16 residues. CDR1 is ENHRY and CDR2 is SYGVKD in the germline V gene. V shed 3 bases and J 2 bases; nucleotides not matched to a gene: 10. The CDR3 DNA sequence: TGTGCCATCAGTGACCTGGGACAGTCAAGTCCCTACGAGCAGTACTTC. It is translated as CAISDLGQSSPYEQYF.

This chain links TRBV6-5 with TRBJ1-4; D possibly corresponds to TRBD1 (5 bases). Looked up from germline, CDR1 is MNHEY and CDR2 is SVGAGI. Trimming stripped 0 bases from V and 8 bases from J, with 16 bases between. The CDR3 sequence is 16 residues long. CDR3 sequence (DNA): TGTGCCAGCAGTTACTCCGTCGGGGGGGGTACAGAAAAACTGTTTTTT. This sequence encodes CASSYSVGGGTEKLFF.

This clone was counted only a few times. CDR3 in amino acids: CASMGQISTGELFF. In DNA form, the CDR3 reads TGCGCCAGCATGGGACAGATATCCACCGGGGAGCTGTTTTTT. The gene calls are TRBV10-1 and TRBJ2-2, with 7 bases identical to TRBD1. The ends lost 7 bases at V and 4 bases at J; junction bases unmatched: 6. This CDR3 is 14 amino acids long. The germline gives CDR1 WNHNN, CDR2 SYGVQD (reference sequence).

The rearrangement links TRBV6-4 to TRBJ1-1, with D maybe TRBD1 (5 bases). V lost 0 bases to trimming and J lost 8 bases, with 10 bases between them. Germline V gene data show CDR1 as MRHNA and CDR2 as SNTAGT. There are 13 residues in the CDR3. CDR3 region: CASSDSPGGEAFF. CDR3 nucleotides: TGTGCCAGCAGTGACTCCCCCGGGGGGGAAGCTTTCTTT.

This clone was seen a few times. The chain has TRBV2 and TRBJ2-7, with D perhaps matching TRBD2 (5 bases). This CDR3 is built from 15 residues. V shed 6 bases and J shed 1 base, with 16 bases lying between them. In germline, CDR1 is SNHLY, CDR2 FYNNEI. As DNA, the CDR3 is TGTGCCAGCAGCATAGCGCCGTCTACTTCCTACGAGCAGTACTTC. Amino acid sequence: CASSIAPSTSYEQYF.

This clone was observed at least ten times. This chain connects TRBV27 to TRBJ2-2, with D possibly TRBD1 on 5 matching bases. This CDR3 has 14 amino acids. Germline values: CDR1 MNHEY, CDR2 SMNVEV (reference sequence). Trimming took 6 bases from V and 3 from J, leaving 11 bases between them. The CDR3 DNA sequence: TGTGCCAGCAGGCCAGGACAACACACCGGGGAGCTGTTTTTT. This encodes CASRPGQHTGELFF.

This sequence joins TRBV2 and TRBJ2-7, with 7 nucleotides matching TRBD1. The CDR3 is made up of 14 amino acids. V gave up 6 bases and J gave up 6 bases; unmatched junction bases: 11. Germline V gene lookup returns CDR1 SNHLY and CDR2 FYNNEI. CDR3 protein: CASSVDRDNGEQYF. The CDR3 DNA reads TGTGCCAGCAGCGTCGACAGGGACAATGGCGAGCAGTACTTC.

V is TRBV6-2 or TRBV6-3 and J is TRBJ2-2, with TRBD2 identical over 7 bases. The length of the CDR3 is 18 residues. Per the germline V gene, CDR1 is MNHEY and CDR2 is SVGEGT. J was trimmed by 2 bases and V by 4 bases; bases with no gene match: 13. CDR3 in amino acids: CASSSAGLVELNTGELFF. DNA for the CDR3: TGTGCCAGCAGTTCCGCAGGACTAGTGGAGCTAAACACCGGGGAGCTGTTTTTT.

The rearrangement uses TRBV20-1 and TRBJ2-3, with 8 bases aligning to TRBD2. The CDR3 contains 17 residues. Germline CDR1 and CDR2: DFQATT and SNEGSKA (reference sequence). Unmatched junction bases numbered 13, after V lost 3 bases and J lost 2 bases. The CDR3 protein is CSASEVVAGGYTDTQYF. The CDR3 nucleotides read TGCAGTGCTAGTGAAGTCGTTGCGGGAGGATACACAGATACGCAGTATTTT.